Listed here are 21 T cell receptor beta chains from one sample, sequenced in a study of cytomegalovirus exposure and HLA in healthy donors. The PCR ran on 60 Vbeta and 13 Jbeta primers. Here immunoSEQ multiplex PCR was the method, and the copy in TCRdb shows in-frame clones only, minus some. The data hold about 160,000 clones, with around 84% observed a single time. Sequenced material: PBMCs. Source of these receptors: a man younger than 30 in good health and CMV-seronegative.

This rearrangement joins TRBV15 to TRBJ1-4, with 7 bases matching TRBD1. Germline V lookup: CDR1 LNHNV, CDR2 YYDKDF (reference sequence). The ends lost 1 base at V and 4 bases at J; junction bases unmatched: 3. This CDR3 is 15 amino acids long. The CDR3 loop reads CATSRVGQSNEKLFF. The CDR3 DNA sequence: TGTGCCACCAGCAGAGTGGGACAGAGTAATGAAAAACTGTTTTTT.

V gene TRBV4-1 combines with J gene TRBJ1-4, with D hard to call. V dropped 5 bases and J dropped 8 bases, with 12 bases sitting between them. This CDR3 contains 13 residues. The germline V gene encodes CDR1 MGHRA and CDR2 YSYEKL. CDR3 sequence: CASSSGEIEKLFF. The CDR3 DNA is TGCGCCAGCAGCTCTGGGGAGATCGAAAAACTGTTTTTT.

The genes are TRBV18 and TRBJ2-1; 11 bases align to TRBD1. CDR3 length: 15 residues. CDR1 KGHSH and CDR2 LQKENI come from the germline V gene. V lost 2 bases, J lost 7 bases, and 4 bases stayed unmatched. The CDR3 reads CASSPGQGALNEQFF. As DNA, the CDR3 is TGTGCCAGCTCACCAGGACAGGGGGCTTTGAATGAGCAGTTCTTC.

V gene TRBV7-8 combines with J gene TRBJ2-5; D gene ambiguous. The V gene's germline CDR1 is SGHVS and CDR2 FQNEAQ. V was trimmed by 5 bases and J by 2 bases, leaving 3 bases between them. This CDR3 is 11 amino acids long. CDR3 amino acids: CASSQQETQYF. The CDR3 DNA is TGTGCCAGCAGCCAACAAGAGACCCAGTACTTC.

This chain links TRBV27 with TRBJ2-1, with D tentatively TRBD2 (6 bases). The V end lost 2 bases, the J end lost 10 bases, and 18 bases lay between the germline ends. CDR1 is MNHEY, CDR2 SMNVEV, per germline (reference sequence). The CDR3 spans 15 residues. The CDR3 protein is CASSLTGVGAVEQFF. The CDR3 DNA sequence: TGTGCCAGCAGTTTAACGGGGGTAGGGGCCGTGGAGCAGTTCTTC.

The J gene is TRBJ2-1, the V gene TRBV25-1; TRBD1 matches at 7 bases. Germline CDR1 MGHDK, CDR2 SYGVNS. The V gene end was trimmed by 2 bases and the J gene end by 7 bases; junction bases not matched to a gene: 11. This CDR3 is 16 amino acids long. The CDR3 sequence: CASSEEQGLALNEQFF. In DNA, the CDR3 is TGTGCCAGCAGTGAAGAACAGGGGTTAGCGTTGAATGAGCAGTTCTTC.

This sequence joins TRBV25-1 and TRBJ2-3; weak D call: TRBD1 (5 bases). The germline V gene has CDR1 MGHDK and CDR2 SYGVNS. The CDR3 is 14 residues long. Trimming removed 1 base from V and 1 base from J, with 6 bases in between. CDR3 nucleotides: TGTGCCAGCAGTGAATGGGGCGGCACAGATACGCAGTATTTT. This sequence encodes CASSEWGGTDTQYF.

The chain joins TRBV27 to TRBJ2-5; TRBD1 aligns across 8 bases. The J call is in doubt because the DNA end fits TRBJ2-7 better. This CDR3 comprises 14 residues. CDR1 MNHEY and CDR2 SMNVEV come from the germline V gene (reference sequence). The CDR3 DNA reads TGTGCCAGCAGCCGGACAGGGCAAACCTACGAGCAGTACTTC. This encodes CASSRTGQTYEQYF.

The chain's CDR3 is CASSSGDSSYNSPLHF. The CDR3 DNA follows: TGTGCCTCCAGCTCAGGGGATAGCTCCTATAATTCACCCCTCCACTTT. The chain joins TRBV30 to TRBJ1-6, with a possible D match to TRBD1 (6 bases). CDR3 length: 16 amino acids. Germline lookup yields CDR1 GTSNPN and CDR2 SVGIG (reference sequence). Trimming took off 7 bases at V and 0 bases at J, with 16 bases between the two ends. Looking up the rest from reference TRBV30 and TRBJ1-6 gives the full variable domain: SQTIHQWPATLVQPVGSPLSLECTVEGTSNPNLYWYRQAAGRGLQLLFYSVGIGQISSEVPQNLSASRPQDRQFILSSKKLLLSDSGFYLCASSSGDSSYNSPLHFGNGTRLTVT.

There are a few counts of this clone. The rearrangement links TRBV4-3 to TRBJ1-2, with TRBD1 identical over 9 bases. The germline V gene has CDR1 LGHNA and CDR2 YSLEER. The junction had 1 base not matched to a gene; V was cut back by 3 bases and J by 2 bases. This CDR3 contains 14 residues. The CDR3 DNA reads TGCGCCAGCAGCCACGGACAGGGGAACTATGGCTACACCTTC. Amino acids: CASSHGQGNYGYTF.

The V call is TRBV14, the J call TRBJ1-2; the D gene is possibly TRBD1 (5 bases). The CDR3 runs 15 residues. The ends were cut back, 2 bases at V and 1 base at J, with 11 bases in the middle. From germline, CDR1 is SGHDN and CDR2 FVKESK. CDR3 nucleotides: TGTGCCAGCAGCCAAATGGGGCCTTATAACTATGGCTACACCTTC. Encoded protein: CASSQMGPYNYGYTF. Supplemented by reference TRBV14 and TRBJ1-2, the full variable domain reads EAGVTQFPSHSVIEKGQTVTLRCDPISGHDNLYWYRRVMGKEIKFLLHFVKESKQDESGMPNNRFLAERTGGTYSTLKVQPAELEDSGVYFCASSQMGPYNYGYTFGSGTRLTVV.

This clone appeared a single time. The J gene is TRBJ2-3, the V gene TRBV6-6; 8 bases line up with TRBD2. Germline V gives CDR1 MNHNY, CDR2 SVGAGI (reference sequence). This CDR3 region has 14 residues. V shed 1 base, J shed 5 bases, and the junction held 2 bases outside the gene matches. CDR3 protein: CASSYYGRGDTQYF. DNA of the CDR3: TGTGCCAGCAGTTACTACGGGAGGGGAGATACGCAGTATTTT.

The chain couples TRBV7-8 to TRBJ2-5; TRBD2 aligns across 10 bases. The CDR3 covers 14 residues. Germline assignment: CDR1 SGHVS and CDR2 FQNEAQ. Unmatched junction bases numbered 6, after V lost 6 bases and J lost 5 bases. CDR3 in amino acids: CASRRAGGPETQYF. Here the CDR3 DNA reads TGTGCCAGCAGGAGAGCGGGAGGGCCGGAGACCCAGTACTTC.

This sequence joins TRBV4-1 and TRBJ2-2, with 8 bases lining up with TRBD1. This CDR3 is built from 17 residues. Germline V gene sequence: CDR1 MGHRA, CDR2 YSYEKL. The J segment lost 4 bases and the V segment lost 1 base, leaving 8 bases of the junction unmatched. CDR3 residues: CASSQGGGQGVTGELFF. Written as DNA, the CDR3 is TGCGCCAGCAGCCAAGGGGGCGGACAGGGTGTCACCGGGGAGCTGTTTTTT.

The chain carries TRBV9 and TRBJ2-5; possibly TRBD2 for D (5 bases). The J call is doubtful: the DNA matches TRBJ2-7 better. The germline gives CDR1 SGDLS, CDR2 YYNGEE. The CDR3 loop spans 14 amino acids. The CDR3 DNA reads as TGTGCCAGCAGCACTAGTCTCATGCCCTACGAGCAGTACTTC. Translated: CASSTSLMPYEQYF.

The rearrangement joins TRBV19 to TRBJ2-7; D is perhaps TRBD1 (5 bases). CDR1 and CDR2 from the germline V gene are LNHDA and SQIVND (reference sequence). Trimming shortened V by 2 bases and J by 2 bases, and 7 bases separated the two germline ends. CDR3 length: 13 residues. The CDR3 DNA is TGTGCCAGTAGTATAAGCAGGGCCTACGAGCAGTACTTC. It specifies CASSISRAYEQYF.

This clone has only a few counts. V usage is TRBV28 and J usage is TRBJ1-1; possibly TRBD1 for D (5 bases). V was cut by 5 bases and J by 1 base, with 17 bases left in between. The CDR3 extends over 16 amino acids. Germline values: CDR1 MDHEN, CDR2 SYDVKM. The CDR3 DNA follows: TGTGCCAGCAGTACTGCGGGGCACCGCGGGAACACTGAAGCTTTCTTT. It specifies CASSTAGHRGNTEAFF.

V is TRBV7-3 and J is TRBJ2-2; TRBD2 matches at 9 bases. Per germline, CDR1 SGHTA and CDR2 FQGTGA. The CDR3 length is 19 residues. With 5 bases clipped from V and 4 bases from J, the junction kept 17 bases outside the gene matches. The CDR3 DNA reads as TGTGCCAGCAGCCCAACCGGTCTTGGCGGGGGGGCGGGCACCGGGGAGCTGTTTTTT. Its translation is CASSPTGLGGGAGTGELFF. Combining the CDR3 with reference TRBV7-3 and TRBJ2-2 gives the whole variable domain GAGVSQTPSNKVTEKGKYVELRCDPISGHTALYWYRQSLGQGPEFLIYFQGTGAADDSGLPNDRFFAVRPEGSVSTLKIQRTERGDSAVYLCASSPTGLGGGAGTGELFFGEGSRLTVL.

CDR3 amino acids: CASTNRGDSYNEQFF. CDR3 nucleotides: TGTGCCAGCACCAACAGGGGGGATTCCTACAATGAGCAGTTCTTC. The chain uses TRBV2 and TRBJ2-1; 8 bases line up with TRBD1. The length of the CDR3 is 15 residues. Germline V gene sequence: CDR1 SNHLY, CDR2 FYNNEI. V lost 7 bases, J lost 1 base, and 6 bases stayed unmatched.

The genes are TRBV5-1 and TRBJ2-2; tentatively, D is TRBD1 (6 bases). The CDR3 covers 17 residues. Germline CDR1 is SGHRS and CDR2 is YFSETQ. V shed 4 bases and J shed 8 bases, with 24 bases lying between them. CDR3 DNA: TGCGCCAGCAGCAACACCGGGACACACGGCCTTTTGGGGGAGCTGTTTTTT. It translates to CASSNTGTHGLLGELFF. Full variable domain (missing parts from reference TRBV5-1 and TRBJ2-2): KAGVTQTPRYLIKTRGQQVTLSCSPISGHRSVSWYQQTPGQGLQFLFEYFSETQRNKGNFPGRFSGRQFSNSRSEMNVSTLELGDSALYLCASSNTGTHGLLGELFFGEGSRLTVL.

V gene TRBV19 combines with J gene TRBJ2-7, with 9 bases aligning to TRBD1. CDR1 is LNHDA, CDR2 SQIVND, per germline (reference sequence). The CDR3 covers 17 residues. The junction had 19 bases not matched to a gene; V was cut back by 7 bases and J by 6 bases. The CDR3 here is CASTTGGTGIPSGEQYF. The CDR3 DNA reads TGTGCCAGTACCACCGGAGGGACAGGGATCCCTAGCGGCGAGCAGTACTTC. Combining the CDR3 with reference TRBV19 and TRBJ2-7 gives the whole variable domain DGGITQSPKYLFRKEGQNVTLSCEQNLNHDAMYWYRQDPGQGLRLIYYSQIVNDFQKGDIAEGYSVSREKKESFPLTVTSAQKNPTAFYLCASTTGGTGIPSGEQYFGPGTRLTVT.